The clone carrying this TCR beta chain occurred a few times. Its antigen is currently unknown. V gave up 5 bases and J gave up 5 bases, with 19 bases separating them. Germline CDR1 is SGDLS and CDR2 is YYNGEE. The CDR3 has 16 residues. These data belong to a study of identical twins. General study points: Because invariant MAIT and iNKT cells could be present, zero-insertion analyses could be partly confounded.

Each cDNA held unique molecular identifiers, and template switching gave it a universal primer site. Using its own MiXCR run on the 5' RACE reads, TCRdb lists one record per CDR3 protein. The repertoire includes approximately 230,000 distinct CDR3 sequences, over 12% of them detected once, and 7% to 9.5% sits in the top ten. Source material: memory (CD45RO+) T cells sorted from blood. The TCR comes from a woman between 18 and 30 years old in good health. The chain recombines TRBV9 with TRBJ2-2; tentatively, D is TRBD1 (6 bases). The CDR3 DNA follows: TGTGCCAGCAGTGCGACCGGGACAATAGGGACCGGGGAGCTGTTTTTT. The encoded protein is CASSATGTIGTGELFF.